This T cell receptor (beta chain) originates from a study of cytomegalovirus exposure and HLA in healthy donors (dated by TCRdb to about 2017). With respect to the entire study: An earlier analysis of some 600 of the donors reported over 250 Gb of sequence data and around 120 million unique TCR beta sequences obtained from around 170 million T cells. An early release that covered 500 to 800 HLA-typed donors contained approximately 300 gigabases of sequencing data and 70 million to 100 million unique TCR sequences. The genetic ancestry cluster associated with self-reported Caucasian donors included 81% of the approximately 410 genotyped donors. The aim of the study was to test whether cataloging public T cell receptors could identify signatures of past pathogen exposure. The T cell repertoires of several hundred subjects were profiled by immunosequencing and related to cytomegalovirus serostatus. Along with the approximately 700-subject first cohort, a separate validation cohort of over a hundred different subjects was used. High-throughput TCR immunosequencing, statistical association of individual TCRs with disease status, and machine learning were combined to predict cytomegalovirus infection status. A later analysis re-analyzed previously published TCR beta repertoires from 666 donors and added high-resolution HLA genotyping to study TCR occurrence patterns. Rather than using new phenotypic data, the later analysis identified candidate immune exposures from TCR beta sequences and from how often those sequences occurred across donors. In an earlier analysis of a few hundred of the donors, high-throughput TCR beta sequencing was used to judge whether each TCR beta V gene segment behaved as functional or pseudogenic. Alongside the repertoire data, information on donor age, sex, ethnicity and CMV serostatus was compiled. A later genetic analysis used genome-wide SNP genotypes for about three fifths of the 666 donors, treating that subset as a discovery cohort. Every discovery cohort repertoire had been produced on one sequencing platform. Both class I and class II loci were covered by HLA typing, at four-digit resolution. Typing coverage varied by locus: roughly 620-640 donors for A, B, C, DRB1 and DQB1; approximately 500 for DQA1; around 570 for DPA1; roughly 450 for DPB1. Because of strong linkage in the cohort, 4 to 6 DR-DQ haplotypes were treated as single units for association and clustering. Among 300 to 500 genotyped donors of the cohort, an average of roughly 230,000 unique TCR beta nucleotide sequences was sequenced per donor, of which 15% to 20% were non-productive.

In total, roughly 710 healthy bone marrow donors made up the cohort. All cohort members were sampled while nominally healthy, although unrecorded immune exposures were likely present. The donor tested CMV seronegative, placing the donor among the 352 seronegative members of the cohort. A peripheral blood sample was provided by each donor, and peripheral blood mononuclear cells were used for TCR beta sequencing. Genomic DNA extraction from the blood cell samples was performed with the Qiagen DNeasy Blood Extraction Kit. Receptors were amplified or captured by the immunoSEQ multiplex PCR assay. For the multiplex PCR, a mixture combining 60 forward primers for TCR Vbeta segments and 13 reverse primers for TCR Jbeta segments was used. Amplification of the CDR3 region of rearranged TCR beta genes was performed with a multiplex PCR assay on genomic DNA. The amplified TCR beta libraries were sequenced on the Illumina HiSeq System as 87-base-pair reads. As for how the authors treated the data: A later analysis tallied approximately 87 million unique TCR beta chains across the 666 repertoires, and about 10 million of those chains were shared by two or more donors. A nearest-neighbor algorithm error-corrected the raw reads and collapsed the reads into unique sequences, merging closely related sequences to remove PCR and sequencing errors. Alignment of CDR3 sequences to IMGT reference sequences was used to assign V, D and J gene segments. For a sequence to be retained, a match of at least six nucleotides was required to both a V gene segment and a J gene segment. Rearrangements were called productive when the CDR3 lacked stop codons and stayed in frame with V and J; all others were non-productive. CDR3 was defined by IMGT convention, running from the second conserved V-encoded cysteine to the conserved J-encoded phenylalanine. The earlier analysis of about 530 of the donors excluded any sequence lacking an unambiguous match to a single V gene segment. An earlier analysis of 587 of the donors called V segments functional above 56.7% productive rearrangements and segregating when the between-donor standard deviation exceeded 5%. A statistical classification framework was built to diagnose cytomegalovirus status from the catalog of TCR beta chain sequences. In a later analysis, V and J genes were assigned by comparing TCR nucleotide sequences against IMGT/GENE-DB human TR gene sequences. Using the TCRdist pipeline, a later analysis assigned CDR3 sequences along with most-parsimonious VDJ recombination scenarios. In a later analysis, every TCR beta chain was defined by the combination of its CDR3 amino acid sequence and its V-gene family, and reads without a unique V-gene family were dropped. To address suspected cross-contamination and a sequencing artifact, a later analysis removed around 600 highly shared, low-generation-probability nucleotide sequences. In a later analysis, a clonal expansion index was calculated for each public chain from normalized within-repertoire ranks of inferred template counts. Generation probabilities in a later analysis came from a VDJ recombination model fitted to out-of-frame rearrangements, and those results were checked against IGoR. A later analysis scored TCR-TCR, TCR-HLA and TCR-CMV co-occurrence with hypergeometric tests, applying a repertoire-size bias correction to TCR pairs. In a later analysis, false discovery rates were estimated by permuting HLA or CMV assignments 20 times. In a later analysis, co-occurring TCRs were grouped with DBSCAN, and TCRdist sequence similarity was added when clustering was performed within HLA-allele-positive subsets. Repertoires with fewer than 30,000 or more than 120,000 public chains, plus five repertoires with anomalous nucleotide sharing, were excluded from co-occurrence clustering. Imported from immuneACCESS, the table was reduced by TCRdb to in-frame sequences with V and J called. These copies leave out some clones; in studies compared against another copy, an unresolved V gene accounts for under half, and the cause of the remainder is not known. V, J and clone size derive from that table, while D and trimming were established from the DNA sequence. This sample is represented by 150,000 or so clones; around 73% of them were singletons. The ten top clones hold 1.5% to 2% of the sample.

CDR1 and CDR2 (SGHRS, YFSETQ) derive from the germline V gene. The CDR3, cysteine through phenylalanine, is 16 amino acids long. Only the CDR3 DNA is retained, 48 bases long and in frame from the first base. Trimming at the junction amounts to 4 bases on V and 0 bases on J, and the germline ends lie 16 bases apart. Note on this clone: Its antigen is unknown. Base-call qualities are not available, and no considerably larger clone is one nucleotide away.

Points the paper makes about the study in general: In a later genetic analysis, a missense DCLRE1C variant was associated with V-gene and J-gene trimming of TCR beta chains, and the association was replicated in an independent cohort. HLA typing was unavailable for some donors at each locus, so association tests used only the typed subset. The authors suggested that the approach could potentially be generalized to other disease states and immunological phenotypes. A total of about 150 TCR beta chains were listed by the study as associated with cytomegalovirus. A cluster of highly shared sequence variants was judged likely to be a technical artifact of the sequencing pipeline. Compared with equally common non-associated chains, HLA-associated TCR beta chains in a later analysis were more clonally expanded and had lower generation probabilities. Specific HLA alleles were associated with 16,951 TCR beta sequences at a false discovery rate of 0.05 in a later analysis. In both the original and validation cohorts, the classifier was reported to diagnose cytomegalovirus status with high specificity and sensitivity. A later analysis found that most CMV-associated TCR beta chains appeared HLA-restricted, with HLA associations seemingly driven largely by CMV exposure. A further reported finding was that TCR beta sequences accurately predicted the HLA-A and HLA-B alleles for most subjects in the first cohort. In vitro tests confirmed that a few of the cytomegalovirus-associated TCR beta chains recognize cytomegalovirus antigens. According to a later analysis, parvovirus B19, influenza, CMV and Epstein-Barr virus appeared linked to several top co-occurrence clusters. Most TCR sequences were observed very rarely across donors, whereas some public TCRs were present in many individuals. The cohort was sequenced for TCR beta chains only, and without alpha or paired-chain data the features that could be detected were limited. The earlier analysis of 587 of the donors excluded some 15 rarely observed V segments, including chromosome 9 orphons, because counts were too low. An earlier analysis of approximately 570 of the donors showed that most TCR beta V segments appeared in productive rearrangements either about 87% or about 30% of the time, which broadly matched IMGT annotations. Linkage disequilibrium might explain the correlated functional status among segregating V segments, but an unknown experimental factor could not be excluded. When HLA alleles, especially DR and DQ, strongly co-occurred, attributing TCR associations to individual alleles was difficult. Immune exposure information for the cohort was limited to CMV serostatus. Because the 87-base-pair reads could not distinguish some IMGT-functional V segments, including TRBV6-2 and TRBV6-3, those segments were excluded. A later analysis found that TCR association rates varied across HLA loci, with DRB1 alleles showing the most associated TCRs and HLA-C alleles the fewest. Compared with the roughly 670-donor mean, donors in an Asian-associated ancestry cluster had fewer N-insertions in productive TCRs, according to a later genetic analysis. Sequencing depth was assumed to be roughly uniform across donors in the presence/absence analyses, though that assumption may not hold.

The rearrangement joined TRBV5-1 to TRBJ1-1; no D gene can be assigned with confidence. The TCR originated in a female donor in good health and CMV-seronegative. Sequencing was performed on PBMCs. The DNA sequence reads TGCGCCAGCAGCCGGGGTAGAGGCCTCTTGAACACTGAAGCTTTCTTT. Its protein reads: CASSRGRGLLNTEAFF. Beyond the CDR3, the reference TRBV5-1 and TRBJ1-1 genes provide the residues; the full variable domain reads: KAGVTQTPRYLIKTRGQQVTLSCSPISGHRSVSWYQQTPGQGLQFLFEYFSETQRNKGNFPGRFSGRQFSNSRSEMNVSTLELGDSALYLCASSRGRGLLNTEAFFGQGTRLTVV.